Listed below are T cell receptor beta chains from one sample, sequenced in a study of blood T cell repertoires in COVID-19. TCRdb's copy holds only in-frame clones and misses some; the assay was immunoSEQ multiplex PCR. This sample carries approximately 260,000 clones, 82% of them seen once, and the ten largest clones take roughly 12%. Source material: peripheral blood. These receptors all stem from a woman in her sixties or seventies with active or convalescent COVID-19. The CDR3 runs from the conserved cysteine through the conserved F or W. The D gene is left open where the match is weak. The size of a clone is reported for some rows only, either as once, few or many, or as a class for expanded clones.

CDR3aa: CASSATPATNEKLFF
CDR3nt: TGTGCCAGCAGCGCAACACCCGCAACTAATGAAAAACTGTTTTTT
d_gene: .
abundance: .
j_gene: TRBJ1-4
v_gene: TRBV3-1/TRBV3-2

CDR3aa: CASRSGGLSTDTQYF
CDR3nt: TGTGCCAGCAGGAGCGGGGGCCTAAGCACAGATACGCAGTATTTT
d_gene: TRBD2
abundance: .
j_gene: TRBJ2-3
v_gene: TRBV2

CDR3aa: CASSLALMGGKGYTF
CDR3nt: TGTGCCAGCAGCTTAGCGTTAATGGGAGGGAAGGGCTACACCTTC
d_gene: .
abundance: .
j_gene: TRBJ1-2
v_gene: TRBV7-2

CDR3aa: CASSVALDRSYEQYF
CDR3nt: TGTGCCAGCAGCGTAGCCTTAGACAGATCCTACGAGCAGTACTTC
d_gene: .
abundance: few
j_gene: TRBJ2-7
v_gene: TRBV9

CDR3aa: CASSGGTDWGHLSYEQYF
CDR3nt: TGTGCCAGCAGTGGGGGGACAGATTGGGGACACCTCTCCTACGAGCAGTACTTC
d_gene: TRBD1
abundance: .
j_gene: TRBJ2-7
v_gene: TRBV2

CDR3aa: CASSERRDSVGGYTF
CDR3nt: TGTGCCAGCTCAGAAAGAAGGGACAGCGTGGGTGGCTACACCTTC
d_gene: TRBD1
abundance: .
j_gene: TRBJ1-2
v_gene: TRBV18

CDR3aa: CASSRPGGPSGANVLTF
CDR3nt: TGTGCCAGTAGTAGACCAGGGGGTCCGTCTGGGGCCAACGTCCTGACTTTC
d_gene: TRBD1
abundance: .
j_gene: TRBJ2-6
v_gene: TRBV19

CDR3aa: CASSSGGTSAPALFF
CDR3nt: TGTGCCAGCAGCTCGGGGGGGACATCAGCCCCAGCACTGTTTTTT
d_gene: .
abundance: .
j_gene: TRBJ1-4
v_gene: TRBV7-8

CDR3aa: CASSPQGNTIYF
CDR3nt: TGTGCCAGCAGTCCACAGGGAAACACCATATATTTT
d_gene: .
abundance: once
j_gene: TRBJ1-3
v_gene: TRBV6-5

CDR3aa: CASSPGGAYEQYF
CDR3nt: TGTGCCAGCAGCCCGGGGGGGGCTTACGAGCAGTACTTC
d_gene: TRBD2
abundance: .
j_gene: TRBJ2-7
v_gene: TRBV11-2

CDR3aa: CASSPRSFTESPLHF
CDR3nt: TGTGCCAGCTCACCTCGGTCCTTCACGGAGTCACCCCTCCACTTT
d_gene: .
abundance: .
j_gene: TRBJ1-6
v_gene: TRBV18

CDR3aa: CASRDPGQGWNTQYF
CDR3nt: TGTGCCAGTAGGGATCCGGGACAGGGTTGGAATACGCAGTATTTT
d_gene: TRBD1
abundance: few
j_gene: TRBJ2-3
v_gene: TRBV19

CDR3aa: CASSLFPDTQYF
CDR3nt: TGCGCCAGCAGCTTGTTTCCGGATACGCAGTATTTT
d_gene: .
abundance: few
j_gene: TRBJ2-3
v_gene: TRBV5-1

CDR3aa: CASSPERRGTQYF
CDR3nt: TGTGCCAGCAGTCCGGAGAGGCGGGGGACCCAGTACTTC
d_gene: .
abundance: .
j_gene: TRBJ2-5
v_gene: TRBV12-3/TRBV12-4

CDR3aa: CASSMGPTQYF
CDR3nt: TGTGCCAGTAGTATGGGGCCCACGCAGTATTTT
d_gene: .
abundance: .
j_gene: TRBJ2-3
v_gene: TRBV19